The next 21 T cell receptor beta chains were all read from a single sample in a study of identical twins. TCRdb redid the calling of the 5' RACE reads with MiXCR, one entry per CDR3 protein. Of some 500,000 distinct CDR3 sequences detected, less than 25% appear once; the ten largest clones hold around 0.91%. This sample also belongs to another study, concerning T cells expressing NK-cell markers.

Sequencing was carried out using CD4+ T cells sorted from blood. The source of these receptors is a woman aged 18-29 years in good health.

As DNA, the CDR3 is TGTGCCAGCAGCCAATTCTGGGGGACGGATCCCTACGAGCAGTACTTC. It translates to CASSQFWGTDPYEQYF. This chain joins TRBV3-1 and TRBJ2-7; the D call may be TRBD1 or TRBD2 (5 bases each). Between the trimmed V and J ends, which lost 2 bases and 2 bases, there was a span of 16 bases. Per the germline V gene, CDR1 is LGHDT and CDR2 is YNNKEL (reference sequence). The CDR3 extends over 16 amino acids.

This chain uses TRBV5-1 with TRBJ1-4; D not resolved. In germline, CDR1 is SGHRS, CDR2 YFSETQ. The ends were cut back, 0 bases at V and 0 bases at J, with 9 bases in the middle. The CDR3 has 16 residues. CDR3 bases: TGCGCCAGCAGCTTGGGGAGTGGGGCAACTAATGAAAAACTGTTTTTT. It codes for CASSLGSGATNEKLFF.

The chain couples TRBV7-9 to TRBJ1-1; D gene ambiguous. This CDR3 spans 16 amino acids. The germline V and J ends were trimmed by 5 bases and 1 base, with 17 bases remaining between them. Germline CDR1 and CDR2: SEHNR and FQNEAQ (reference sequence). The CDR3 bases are TGTGCCAGCAGCCCCGCTAGGACGGCTAAGAACACTGAAGCTTTCTTT. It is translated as CASSPARTAKNTEAFF.

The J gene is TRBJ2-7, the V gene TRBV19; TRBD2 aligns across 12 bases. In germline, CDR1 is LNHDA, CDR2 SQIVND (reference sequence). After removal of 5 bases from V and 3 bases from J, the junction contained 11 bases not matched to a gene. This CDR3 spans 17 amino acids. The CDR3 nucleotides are TGTGCCAGTAGTGGGACTAGCGGGTCATGGTCCCTCTACGAGCAGTACTTC. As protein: CASSGTSGSWSLYEQYF. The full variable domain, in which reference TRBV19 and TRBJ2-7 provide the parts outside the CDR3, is DGGITQSPKYLFRKEGQNVTLSCEQNLNHDAMYWYRQDPGQGLRLIYYSQIVNDFQKGDIAEGYSVSREKKESFPLTVTSAQKNPTAFYLCASSGTSGSWSLYEQYFGPGTRLTVT.

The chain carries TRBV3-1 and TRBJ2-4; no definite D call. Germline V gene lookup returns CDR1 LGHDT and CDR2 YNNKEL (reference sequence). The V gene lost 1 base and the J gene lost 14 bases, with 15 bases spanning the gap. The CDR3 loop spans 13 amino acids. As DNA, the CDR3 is TGTGCCAGCAGCCAAGGCCCTGGCAGAATTAAGTACTTC. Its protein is CASSQGPGRIKYF. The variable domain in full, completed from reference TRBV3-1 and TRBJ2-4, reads DTAVSQTPKYLVTQMGNDKSIKCEQNLGHDTMYWYKQDSKKFLKIMFSYNNKELIINETVPNRFSPKSPDKAHLNLHINSLELGDSAVYFCASSQGPGRIKYFGAGTRLSVL.

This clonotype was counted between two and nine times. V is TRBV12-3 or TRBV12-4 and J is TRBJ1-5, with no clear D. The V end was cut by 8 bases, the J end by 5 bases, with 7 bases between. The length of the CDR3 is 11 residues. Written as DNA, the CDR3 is TGTGCCAGCGGAGAATATCAGCCCCAGCATTTT. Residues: CASGEYQPQHF.

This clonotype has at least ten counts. The CDR3, as DNA: TGTGCCAGCAGTTTTGTCCCAGAGACCCAGTACTTC. Translation gives CASSFVPETQYF. This chain links TRBV12-3 or TRBV12-4 with TRBJ2-5; D uncertain. Trimming removed 3 bases from V and 4 bases from J, with 6 bases in between. The CDR3 is 12 residues long.

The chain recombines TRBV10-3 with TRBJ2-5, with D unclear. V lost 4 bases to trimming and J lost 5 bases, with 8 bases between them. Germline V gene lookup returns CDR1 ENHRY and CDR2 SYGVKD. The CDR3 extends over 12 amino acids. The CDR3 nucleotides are TGTGCCATCAGTGTGGTCGGGGAGACCCAGTACTTC. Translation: CAISVVGETQYF.

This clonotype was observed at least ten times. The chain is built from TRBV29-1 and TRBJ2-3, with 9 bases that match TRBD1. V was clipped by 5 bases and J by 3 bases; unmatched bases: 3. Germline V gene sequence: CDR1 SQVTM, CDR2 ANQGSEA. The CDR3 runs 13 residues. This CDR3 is CSVTGGATDTQYF. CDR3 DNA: TGCAGCGTTACAGGGGGCGCAACAGATACGCAGTATTTT.

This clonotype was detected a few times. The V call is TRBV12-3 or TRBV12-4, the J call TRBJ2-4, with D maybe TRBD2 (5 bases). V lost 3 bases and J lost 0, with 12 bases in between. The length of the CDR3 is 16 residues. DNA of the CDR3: TGTGCCAGCAGTTTCGGGGAACTTCTAGCCAAAAACATTCAGTACTTC. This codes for CASSFGELLAKNIQYF.

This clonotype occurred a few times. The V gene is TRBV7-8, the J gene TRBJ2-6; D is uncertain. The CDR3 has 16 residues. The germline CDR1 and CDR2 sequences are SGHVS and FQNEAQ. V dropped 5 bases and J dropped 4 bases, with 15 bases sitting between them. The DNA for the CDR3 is TGTGCCAGCAGCCAGCGAATGGGTTCCGGGGCCAACGTCCTGACTTTC. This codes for CASSQRMGSGANVLTF.

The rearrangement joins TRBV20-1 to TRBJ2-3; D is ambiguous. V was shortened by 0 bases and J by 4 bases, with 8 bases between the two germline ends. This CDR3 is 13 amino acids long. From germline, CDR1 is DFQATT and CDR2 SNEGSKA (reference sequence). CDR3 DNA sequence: TGCAGTGCTAGAGAAGGCTTCTCAGATACGCAGTATTTT. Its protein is CSAREGFSDTQYF.

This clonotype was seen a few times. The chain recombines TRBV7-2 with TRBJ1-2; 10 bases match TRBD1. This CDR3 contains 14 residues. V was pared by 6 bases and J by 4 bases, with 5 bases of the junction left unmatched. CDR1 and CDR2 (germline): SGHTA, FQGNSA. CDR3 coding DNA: TGTGCCAGCAGGGGGGGACAGGGGACCTATGGCTACACCTTC. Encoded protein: CASRGGQGTYGYTF.

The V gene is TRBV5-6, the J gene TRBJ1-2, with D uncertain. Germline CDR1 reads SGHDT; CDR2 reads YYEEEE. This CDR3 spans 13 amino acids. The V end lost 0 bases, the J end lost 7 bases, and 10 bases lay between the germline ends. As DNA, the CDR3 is TGTGCCAGCAGCTTGGTAGCTCGGACTGGCTACACCTTC. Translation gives CASSLVARTGYTF.

The CDR3 here is CASTRDLNEKLFF. The CDR3 nucleotides are TGTGCCAGCACCCGGGACTTAAATGAAAAACTGTTTTTT. This sequence joins TRBV7-9 and TRBJ1-4; D might be TRBD1 (5 bases). The CDR3 runs 13 residues. With 7 bases removed from V and 5 bases from J, the gap between germline ends came to 11 bases. CDR1 and CDR2 (germline): SEHNR, FQNEAQ (reference sequence).

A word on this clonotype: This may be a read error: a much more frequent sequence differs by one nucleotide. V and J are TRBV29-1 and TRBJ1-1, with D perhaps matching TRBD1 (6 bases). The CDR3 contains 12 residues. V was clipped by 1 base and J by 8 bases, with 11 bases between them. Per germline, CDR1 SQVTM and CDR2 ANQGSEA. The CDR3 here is CSVEGQGYEAFF. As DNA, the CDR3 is TGCAGCGTTGAAGGCCAGGGGTACGAAGCTTTCTTT.

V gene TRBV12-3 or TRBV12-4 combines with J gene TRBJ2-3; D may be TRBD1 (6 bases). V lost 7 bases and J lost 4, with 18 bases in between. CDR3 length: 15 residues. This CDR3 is CASTQRRGQSDTQYF. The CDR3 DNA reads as TGTGCCAGCACCCAGCGTCGCGGACAGTCAGATACGCAGTATTTT.

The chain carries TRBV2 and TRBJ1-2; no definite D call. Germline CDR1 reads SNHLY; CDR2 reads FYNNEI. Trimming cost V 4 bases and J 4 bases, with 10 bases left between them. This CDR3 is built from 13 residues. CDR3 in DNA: TGTGCCAGCAGTGGTGGAACCTTCTATGGCTACACCTTC. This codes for CASSGGTFYGYTF.

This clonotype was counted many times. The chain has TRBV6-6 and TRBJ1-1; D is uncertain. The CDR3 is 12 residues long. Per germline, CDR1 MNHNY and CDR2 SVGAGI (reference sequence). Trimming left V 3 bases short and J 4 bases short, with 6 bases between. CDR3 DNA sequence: TGTGCCAGCAGTTATTTAGGCACTGAAGCTTTCTTT. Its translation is CASSYLGTEAFF.

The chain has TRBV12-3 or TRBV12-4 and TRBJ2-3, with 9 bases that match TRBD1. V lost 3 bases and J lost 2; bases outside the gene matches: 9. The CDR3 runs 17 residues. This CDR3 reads CASSFRGQGTLTDTQYF. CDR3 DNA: TGTGCCAGCAGTTTCCGTGGACAGGGGACACTCACAGATACGCAGTATTTT.

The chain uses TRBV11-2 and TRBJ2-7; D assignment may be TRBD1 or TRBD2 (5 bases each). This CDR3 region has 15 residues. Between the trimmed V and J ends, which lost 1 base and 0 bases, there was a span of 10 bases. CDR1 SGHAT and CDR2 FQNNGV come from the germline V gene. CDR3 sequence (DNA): TGTGCCAGCAGCTTAGTAGAGGGGAGCTCCTACGAGCAGTACTTC. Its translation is CASSLVEGSSYEQYF.